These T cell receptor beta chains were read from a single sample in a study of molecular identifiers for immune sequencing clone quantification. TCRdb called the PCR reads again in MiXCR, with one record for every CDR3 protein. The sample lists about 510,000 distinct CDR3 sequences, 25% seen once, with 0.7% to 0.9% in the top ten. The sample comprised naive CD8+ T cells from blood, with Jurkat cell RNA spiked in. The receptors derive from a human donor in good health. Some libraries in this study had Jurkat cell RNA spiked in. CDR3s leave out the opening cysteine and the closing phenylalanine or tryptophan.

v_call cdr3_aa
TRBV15 ATSSRADTQY
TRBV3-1 ASSQGDFTEYYEQY
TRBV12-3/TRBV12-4 ASSFSHVGNEKLF
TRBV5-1 ASRQTRDRVYEQY
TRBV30 AWSMTSGITDTQY
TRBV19 ASSIVPDSYEQY
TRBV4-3 ASSQNRVGEKLL
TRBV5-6 ASSSFIGTNYEQY
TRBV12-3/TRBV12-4 ASQRAMGGNQPQH
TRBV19 ASSILGTDYEQY
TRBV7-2 ASSTGLSNEQF
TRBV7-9 ASSFGWMGYQETQY
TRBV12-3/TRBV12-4 ASSLGQGAGQETQY
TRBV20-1 SARSIGDTYTDTQY
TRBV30 AWSVGFGDTQY
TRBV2 ASIPGKTSNQPQH
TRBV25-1 ASSPQGAVATDTQY
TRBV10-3 AISTGTEAF
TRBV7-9 ARTLAGQGNTEAF
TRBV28 ASSLPPQQTNYGYT
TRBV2 ASSVSAGNTEAF
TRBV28 ASSQTAWVSPSTGELF
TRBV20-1 SATESGTANYEQY
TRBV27 ASSTNQGAGQY
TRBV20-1 SARGLGLAGGRGNEQF
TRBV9 ASSGGGALSSPYNEQF
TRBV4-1 ASSQGVGTVTWKLF
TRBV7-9 ASSLGQGENQPQH
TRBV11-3 ASSSDEGYEQY
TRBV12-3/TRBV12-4 ASSFWSRDDEKLF
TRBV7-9 ASRTGTAPLNEQF
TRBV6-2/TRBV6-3 ASSYSGTPPTEQY
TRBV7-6 ASSPEGTNQPQH
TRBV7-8 ASSFDRVPKNIQY
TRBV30 AWSVGTGDEQY
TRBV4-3 ASSEGVPSGLTITDTQY
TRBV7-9 ASSRDSMNSPLH
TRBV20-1 SARQGSSYEQY